These T cell receptor beta chains were read from a single sample in a study of blood T cells in healthy people across ages. From the 5' RACE reads, TCRdb called clonotypes with MiXCR, one entry per CDR3 protein. The sample gives roughly 2 million distinct CDR3 sequences, 40% to 55% of which show up once; less than 2.5% is in the top ten. The sequencing sample was made of blood. These receptors were taken from a woman aged 40 to 50 in good health. Each CDR3 is given with its conserved first and last residue. A D gene is named only where the DNA matches it firmly. Not every row has a clone size; where given, it reads once, few, many or a size class.

D gene,clone size,J gene,V gene,CDR3 protein,CDR3 DNA
.,once,TRBJ1-5,TRBV15,CATSRQGLSQPQHF,TGTGCCACCAGCAGACAGGGATTAAGTCAGCCCCAGCATTTT
.,.,TRBJ2-5,TRBV5-5,CASSGSPNRAQETQYF,TGTGCCAGCAGCGGAAGTCCTAACAGGGCCCAAGAGACCCAGTACTTC
.,.,TRBJ2-5,TRBV15,CATSRDEGDGETQYF,TGTGCCACCAGCAGAGATGAAGGGGACGGGGAGACCCAGTACTTC
TRBD2,.,TRBJ2-3,TRBV5-1,CASSLVRLADDTDTQYF,TGCGCCAGCAGCTTGGTGCGACTAGCGGATGACACAGATACGCAGTATTTT
.,few,TRBJ2-4,TRBV28,CASSQISRARGKNIQYF,TGTGCCAGCAGTCAAATCAGCAGGGCCCGAGGCAAAAACATTCAGTACTTC
.,.,TRBJ2-5,TRBV2,CASSLIGTGKQETQYF,TGTGCCAGCAGCCTGATAGGGACGGGTAAACAAGAGACCCAGTACTTC
.,.,TRBJ1-1,TRBV5-5,CASSPERVNTEAFF,TGTGCCAGCAGCCCAGAGAGGGTGAACACTGAAGCTTTCTTT
TRBD1,.,TRBJ2-7,TRBV20-1,CSALGQGKAYEQYF,TGCAGTGCACTGGGACAGGGAAAGGCGTACGAGCAGTACTTC
TRBD1,.,TRBJ2-1,TRBV5-1,CASSSDRVRFF,TGCGCCAGCAGCTCAGACAGGGTGCGGTTCTTC
.,few,TRBJ2-3,TRBV4-1,CASTQDSPPSTDTQYF,TGCGCCAGCACCCAAGACAGCCCGCCTAGCACAGATACGCAGTATTTT
TRBD2,.,TRBJ2-3,TRBV9,CASSEGLADTDTQYF,TGTGCCAGCAGCGAGGGACTAGCAGACACAGATACGCAGTATTTT
.,many,TRBJ2-4,TRBV12-3/TRBV12-4,CASTHMGLIENIQYF,TGTGCCAGCACCCATATGGGGCTGATCGAAAACATTCAGTACTTC
TRBD1,few,TRBJ1-6,TRBV20-1,CSARDRGLLNSPLHF,TGCAGTGCTAGGGACAGGGGGCTCTTAAATTCACCCCTCCACTTT
TRBD1,.,TRBJ2-1,TRBV5-1,CASSLAVGTVNNEQFF,TGCGCCAGCAGCTTGGCCGTTGGGACAGTGAACAATGAGCAGTTCTTC
.,.,TRBJ1-5,TRBV18,CASSPWENHPQHF,TGTGCCAGCTCACCATGGGAAAATCACCCCCAGCATTTT
TRBD2,.,TRBJ2-1,TRBV7-2,CASSLQTSGGNEQFF,TGTGCCAGCAGCCTGCAGACTAGCGGGGGCAATGAGCAGTTCTTC
TRBD1,few,TRBJ2-5,TRBV5-6,CASSIGQGRLLETQYF,TGTGCCAGCAGCATCGGACAGGGGAGGCTTCTGGAGACCCAGTACTTC
.,few,TRBJ2-1,TRBV12-3/TRBV12-4,CASRPQGGGGHEQFF,TGTGCCAGCAGACCACAGGGTGGGGGTGGGCATGAGCAGTTCTTC
.,once,TRBJ2-3,TRBV20-1,CSARAQTDTQYF,TGCAGTGCTAGAGCCCAAACGGATACGCAGTATTTT
.,.,TRBJ2-5,TRBV6-5,CASSYSHGQETQYF,TGTGCCAGCAGTTACTCCCACGGTCAAGAGACCCAGTACTTC
.,few,TRBJ1-1,TRBV20-1,CSARDLTVNTEAFF,TGCAGTGCTAGAGATCTCACGGTTAACACTGAAGCTTTCTTT
.,.,TRBJ1-2,TRBV20-1,CSASNSGGLYGYTF,TGCAGTGCTAGTAATTCTGGGGGTTTATATGGCTACACCTTC
TRBD2,few,TRBJ2-3,TRBV7-2,CASSPPGLSGGADTQYF,TGTGCCAGCAGCCCGCCCGGGTTAAGCGGGGGGGCAGATACGCAGTATTTT